These T cell receptor beta chains were read from a single sample in a study of early stage breast cancer tumors. Measured with immunoSEQ multiplex PCR; TCRdb has only the in-frame clones, and not every one. In the table there are nearly 70,000 clones, approximately 80% of which are singletons. Sequenced material: blood. These receptors all come from a person aged 35-55 years with breast cancer. CDR3s include the opening cysteine and the closing phenylalanine or tryptophan. The D gene is left open where the match is weak. Clone sizes are given selectively: once, few, many, or a class where the clone is expanded.

TRBV6-1	once	TRBJ1-5	.	TGTGCCAGCAGCAAGACAGGAATCAGCAATCAGCCCCAGCATTTT	CASSKTGISNQPQHF
TRBV29-1	.	TRBJ2-4	TRBD2	TGCAGCGTTGAAGATCGGGTTAGCGGGTACATTCAGTACTTC	CSVEDRVSGYIQYF
TRBV6-5	.	TRBJ2-1	.	TGTGCCACCCTCAGTTGGCAGAATGAGCAGTTCTTC	CATLSWQNEQFF
TRBV6-5	.	TRBJ1-1	.	TGTGCCAGCAGTTACTCCCTGGGAGTCACTGAAGCTTTCTTT	CASSYSLGVTEAFF
TRBV11-2	once	TRBJ2-1	.	TGTGCCAGCAGCCCCAACAGGGATCGTGAGCAGTTCTTC	CASSPNRDREQFF
TRBV6-1	.	TRBJ1-1	.	TGTGCCAGCAGCGTACAGGAAATGAACACTGAAGCTTTCTTT	CASSVQEMNTEAFF
TRBV6-5	.	TRBJ2-2	.	TGTGCCAGCAGTCAACACAGGGCCGGGGAGCTGTTTTTT	CASSQHRAGELFF
TRBV19	.	TRBJ2-3	.	TGTGCCAGTAGTAGATCAGAAAGCACAGATACGCAGTATTTT	CASSRSESTDTQYF
TRBV28	.	TRBJ1-1	TRBD1	TGTGCCAGCAGTTTATTGGGACAGGGCACTGAAGCTTTCTTT	CASSLLGQGTEAFF
TRBV19	.	TRBJ1-5	.	TGTGCCAGTAGTTTTCCGCGGGACACCGGATTTGGGGGCAATCAGCCCCAGCATTTT	CASSFPRDTGFGGNQPQHF
TRBV30	.	TRBJ2-1	.	TGTGCCTGGAGGTGGCCCGGGGATGAGCAGTTCTTC	CAWRWPGDEQFF
TRBV6-1	.	TRBJ2-7	TRBD1	TGTGCCAGCAGTCTAGGGACAGGGGTCCCCTACGAGCAGTACTTC	CASSLGTGVPYEQYF
TRBV5-1	.	TRBJ2-2	.	TGCGCCAGCAGCTTGGATGGTAGCGCCGGGGAGCTGTTTTTT	CASSLDGSAGELFF
TRBV19	.	TRBJ2-1	.	TGTGCCAGTAGTGACGGACAGAGCTACAATGAGCAGTTCTTC	CASSDGQSYNEQFF
TRBV9	.	TRBJ1-2	.	TGTGCCAGCAGCGTAGAGGCAAATAACTATGGCTACACCTTC	CASSVEANNYGYTF
TRBV28	.	TRBJ2-6	.	TGTGCCAGCAGGAGGACTGGGGCCAACGTCCTGACTTTC	CASRRTGANVLTF
TRBV6-5	.	TRBJ2-3	TRBD2	TGTGCCAGCAGTTACGGGGTAGCGGGAGGCGGGGATACGCAGTATTTT	CASSYGVAGGGDTQYF
TRBV6-5	.	TRBJ2-7	.	TGTGCCAGCAGGAAATCTAGGGACGATTCCTACGAGCAGTACTTC	CASRKSRDDSYEQYF
TRBV28	.	TRBJ1-2	.	TGTGCCAGCAGAATCCCTTTAAACTATGGCTACACCTTC	CASRIPLNYGYTF
TRBV7-8	.	TRBJ2-1	TRBD2	TGTGCCAGCAGCTTTACCCTAGCGGGATACTCCTACAATGAGCAGTTCTTC	CASSFTLAGYSYNEQFF
TRBV7-3	once	TRBJ2-3	TRBD2	TGTGCCAGCAGCCCCCTCATAGCGGGAGATGCAGATACGCAGTATTTT	CASSPLIAGDADTQYF
TRBV5-1	.	TRBJ1-5	TRBD1	TGCGCCAGCAGCTTGTTGGGGACAGGGGGCAATCAGCCCCAGCATTTT	CASSLLGTGGNQPQHF
TRBV28	once	TRBJ1-4	TRBD1	TGTGCCAGCAGTTTATATCGCAGGGGGGAAAAACTGTTTTTT	CASSLYRRGEKLFF
TRBV19	.	TRBJ2-2	.	TGTGCCAGCCTGGTTGAGGGGGGGCCCGGGGAGCTGTTTTTT	CASLVEGGPGELFF
TRBV30	.	TRBJ1-2	.	TGTGCCTGGAGAGGGGGTTTTGCAGATGGCTACACCTTC	CAWRGGFADGYTF
TRBV28	.	TRBJ2-7	TRBD2	TGTGCCTCCCTGGGGTGGGGGGGGTACGAGCAGTACTTC	CASLGWGGYEQYF
TRBV19	.	TRBJ1-4	TRBD1	TGTGCCAGTAGTGGTCACACAGGGGGCACGGAAAAACTGTTTTTT	CASSGHTGGTEKLFF
TRBV14	.	TRBJ2-1	TRBD2	TGTGCCAGCAGCCAAGATCGGCGGGAGATGAATGAGCAGTTCTTC	CASSQDRREMNEQFF
TRBV10-2	.	TRBJ2-7	.	TGCGCCAGCAGTGGGGACGGCTACGAGCAGTACTTC	CASSGDGYEQYF
TRBV19	once	TRBJ2-1	.	TGTGCCAGTAGTTGGGACTCGAGCTCCTACAATGAGCAGTTCTTC	CASSWDSSSYNEQFF
TRBV5-1	.	TRBJ2-2	.	TGCGCCAGCAGCTTGGTGGAGGCCGGGGAGCTGTTTTTT	CASSLVEAGELFF
TRBV29-1	.	TRBJ1-4	.	TGCAGCGTTGCAACTAATGAAAAACTGTTTTTT	CSVATNEKLFF
TRBV7-9	.	TRBJ2-7	.	TGTGCCAGCAGCTTAGCCGTCACTGACTACGAGCAGTACTTC	CASSLAVTDYEQYF
TRBV4-1	.	TRBJ2-7	.	TGCGCCAGCAGCCAAGATAACTACGAGCAGTACTTC	CASSQDNYEQYF
TRBV6-1	once	TRBJ2-3	.	TGTGCCAGCATCCCCCTCGGCAGCTACACAGATACGCAGTATTTT	CASIPLGSYTDTQYF
TRBV19	.	TRBJ1-1	.	TGTGCCAGTGGATACTTATTGAACACTGAAGCTTTCTTT	CASGYLLNTEAFF
TRBV6-1	.	TRBJ2-5	.	TGTGCCAGCAGTGAAGATGGGTTGCGGGAGACCCAGTACTTC	CASSEDGLRETQYF
TRBV27	once	TRBJ1-5	.	TGTGCCAGCAGTGATCGGGGGCGCGAGCAGCCCCAGCATTTT	CASSDRGREQPQHF
TRBV7-9	.	TRBJ1-1	.	TGTGCCAGCAGCTTAGATCCGGGACCGTTTTCTGAAGCTTTCTTT	CASSLDPGPFSEAFF
TRBV6-1	few	TRBJ1-1	.	TGTGCCAGCATCAGACGGATTGAAGCTTTCTTT	CASIRRIEAFF
TRBV15	.	TRBJ2-3	.	TGTGCCACCAGCAGAGATCGGGGTGGGGGCACAGATACGCAGTATTTT	CATSRDRGGGTDTQYF
TRBV10-2	once	TRBJ2-7	.	TGCGCCAGCCGGGCCCCCTCCTACGAGCAGTACTTC	CASRAPSYEQYF
TRBV5-8	once	TRBJ2-5	.	TGTGCCAGCAGCACGGGCCCCGGAGTGGAGACCCAGTACTTC	CASSTGPGVETQYF
TRBV13	.	TRBJ1-4	.	TGTGCCAGCAGCTTAGGCCGGGGAACGGGCATAAGGGAAAAACTGTTTTTT	CASSLGRGTGIREKLFF
TRBV2	.	TRBJ2-3	.	TGTGCCAGCAGAGGGGGGACTACCCACACAGATACGCAGTATTTT	CASRGGTTHTDTQYF
TRBV28	.	TRBJ1-1	.	TGTGCCAGCAGTTTGAGGATATCCAAGAACACTGAAGCTTTCTTT	CASSLRISKNTEAFF
TRBV19	.	TRBJ2-7	.	TGTGCCAGTAGTATAGTCCCAACCGAGCAGTACTTC	CASSIVPTEQYF
TRBV7-2	.	TRBJ2-6	.	TGTGCCAGCAGCGAACAGGGTCTGGCTGGGGCCAACGTCCTGACTTTC	CASSEQGLAGANVLTF
TRBV19	.	TRBJ2-5	.	TGTGCCAGTAGTATAGATAGGTTGAAGACCCAGTACTTC	CASSIDRLKTQYF
TRBV21-1	.	TRBJ2-7	.	TGTGCCAGCAGCAAGGTTACGGGCACCCTCGAGCAGTACTTC	CASSKVTGTLEQYF
TRBV6-1	.	TRBJ2-7	.	TGTGCCAGCAGTGAAGCAGGGACACCTGCCTACGAGCAGTACTTC	CASSEAGTPAYEQYF
TRBV19	.	TRBJ1-5	.	TGTGCCAGCGGGGAGGTAAATCAGCCCCAGCATTTT	CASGEVNQPQHF
TRBV2	once	TRBJ2-7	.	TGTGCCAGCTTACTGTCCTACGAGCAGTACTTC	CASLLSYEQYF
TRBV29-1	.	TRBJ1-2	TRBD1	TGCAGCTTCTTGGGACAGGGGGCGAATGGCTACACCTTC	CSFLGQGANGYTF
TRBV7-8	.	TRBJ2-2	.	TGTGCCAGCAGCTTAGATGTCGGACAGTGGGGAACCGGGGAGCTGTTTTTT	CASSLDVGQWGTGELFF
TRBV30	once	TRBJ2-7	.	TGTGCCTGGAGGACAGGTTCCTACGAGCAGTACTTC	CAWRTGSYEQYF
TRBV7-9	few	TRBJ2-7	TRBD2	TGTGCCAGCACAGCGGGAGAAGTCTACGAGCAGTACTTC	CASTAGEVYEQYF
TRBV2	.	TRBJ2-3	.	TGTGCCAGCAGTTTGGCAGGGAGAGATACGCAGTATTTT	CASSLAGRDTQYF
TRBV6-5	.	TRBJ1-1	.	TGTGCCAGCAGTTACAGGGGCGGAACTGAAGCTTTCTTT	CASSYRGGTEAFF